The 25 T cell receptor beta chains reported below all come from one sample, sequenced in a study of shared clonotypes between healthy human individuals. Assay used: immunoSEQ multiplex PCR; TCRdb lists only in-frame clones, some missing. This repertoire shows some 500,000 clones, about 80% found once; its top ten account for about 12%. Source material: PBMCs. The receptors were sampled from a woman in her thirties or forties in good health. Some clones in this sample may be carry-over from other donors' samples.

J is TRBJ2-5 and V is TRBV7-2; no reliable D call. The CDR3 is 16 amino acids. V dropped 1 base and J dropped 2 bases, with 14 bases sitting between them. Germline V CDR1 and CDR2: SGHTA, FQGNSA. CDR3 region: CASSLGLNPDQETQYF. For the CDR3, the DNA is TGTGCCAGCAGCTTAGGCCTCAACCCAGATCAAGAGACCCAGTACTTC.

The rearrangement links TRBV5-5 to TRBJ2-3; D assignment may be TRBD1 or TRBD2 (6 bases each). The V and J ends lost 4 bases and 10 bases respectively, with 19 bases between them. The CDR3 extends over 14 amino acids. Looked up from germline, CDR1 is SGHKS and CDR2 is YYEKEE (reference sequence). CDR3 coding DNA: TGTGCCAGCAGCATAGTAGGGGGGTCCAGAGCGCAGTATTTT. It encodes CASSIVGGSRAQYF.

The rearrangement joins TRBV18 to TRBJ1-1; D unclear. Per germline, CDR1 KGHSH and CDR2 LQKENI. Trimming pared 6 bases from V and 5 bases from J, leaving 19 bases between. This CDR3 comprises 15 residues. The CDR3 DNA follows: TGTGCCAGCTCCCTCAGACTGGACCCTGAGACTGAAGCTTTCTTT. This encodes CASSLRLDPETEAFF.

The gene calls are TRBV6-6 and TRBJ2-6; D not certain. The V and J ends lost 7 bases and 0 bases respectively, with 7 bases between them. Per germline, CDR1 MNHNY and CDR2 SVGAGI (reference sequence). This CDR3 comprises 14 residues. CDR3 residues: CASTLYSGANVLTF. DNA of the CDR3: TGTGCCAGCACCCTATACTCTGGGGCCAACGTCCTGACTTTC.

This clone was found once. The chain couples TRBV6-1 to TRBJ1-4; the D is unclear. Germline V CDR1 and CDR2: MNHNS, SASEGT. V gave up 3 bases and J gave up 5 bases, with 13 bases separating them. The length of the CDR3 is 15 residues. In DNA form, the CDR3 reads TGTGCCAGCAGTGAGGTAGTGGCCGGCAATGAAAAACTGTTTTTT. It codes for CASSEVVAGNEKLFF.

The genes are TRBV6-1 and TRBJ2-7; 10 nucleotides align to TRBD2. J was trimmed by 6 bases and V by 8 bases; bases with no gene match: 10. The CDR3 extends over 14 amino acids. The V gene's germline CDR1 is MNHNS and CDR2 SASEGT. In DNA, the CDR3 is TGTGCCAGCGGATCCACTAGCGGGATAGTCGAGCAGTACTTC. Translating it yields CASGSTSGIVEQYF.

The V call is TRBV29-1, the J call TRBJ2-3; D tentatively fits TRBD1 or TRBD2 (5 bases each). The V end lost 6 bases, the J end lost 2 bases, and 15 bases lay between the germline ends. CDR1 and CDR2 from the germline V gene are SQVTM and ANQGSEA. This CDR3 has 14 amino acids. For the CDR3, the DNA is TGCAGCGTACTAGGTGGGGGATACACAGATACGCAGTATTTT. It specifies CSVLGGGYTDTQYF.

This chain uses TRBV28 with TRBJ2-7; 8 bases are a match to TRBD2. Germline lookup yields CDR1 MDHEN and CDR2 SYDVKM. V shed 3 bases and J 3 bases; nucleotides not matched to a gene: 1. CDR3 length: 13 amino acids. The CDR3 here is CASSFGTSYEQYF. In nucleotides, the CDR3 is TGTGCCAGCAGTTTTGGGACTAGCTACGAGCAGTACTTC.

The chain carries TRBV9 and TRBJ2-1; tentative D call: TRBD1 (6 bases). This CDR3 has 14 residues. Germline values: CDR1 SGDLS, CDR2 YYNGEE. The germline V and J ends were trimmed by 2 bases and 8 bases, with 14 bases remaining between them. CDR3 residues: CASSVYTQGYEQFF. The CDR3 DNA sequence: TGTGCCAGCAGCGTGTATACTCAGGGGTATGAGCAGTTCTTC.

This clone was seen ten or more times. The genes are TRBV7-9 and TRBJ1-2; D unresolved. V gave up 2 bases and J gave up 0 bases, with 7 bases separating them. Germline values: CDR1 SEHNR, CDR2 FQNEAQ (reference sequence). The CDR3 is made up of 14 amino acids. CDR3 protein: CASSLTVANYGYTF. The CDR3, as DNA: TGTGCCAGCAGCTTAACAGTAGCTAACTATGGCTACACCTTC.

The chain joins TRBV28 to TRBJ1-1; D remains unclear. The length of the CDR3 is 16 residues. Trimming took off 5 bases at V and 5 bases at J, with 21 bases between the two ends. The V gene's germline CDR1 is MDHEN and CDR2 SYDVKM. DNA of the CDR3: TGTGCCAGCAGTCCCCCTCGCATAGGAACTAAGACTGAAGCTTTCTTT. This gives the protein CASSPPRIGTKTEAFF.

The chain links TRBV6-1 to TRBJ2-5, with D tentatively TRBD1 or TRBD2 (5 bases each). Trimming removed 6 bases from V and 5 bases from J, with 13 bases in between. The CDR3 runs to 13 residues. Germline assignment: CDR1 MNHNS and CDR2 SASEGT. CDR3 DNA: TGTGCCAGCAGAGGGACGAGCTCGGAGACCCAGTACTTC. Amino acid sequence: CASRGTSSETQYF.

This clone was recorded a few times. The rearrangement joins TRBV7-9 to TRBJ2-3; D not certain. CDR1 SEHNR and CDR2 FQNEAQ come from the germline V gene (reference sequence). V dropped 1 base and J dropped 7 bases, with 9 bases sitting between them. This CDR3 spans 13 amino acids. DNA of the CDR3: TGTGCCAGCAGCTTAGACACACTAAATACGCAGTATTTT. This codes for CASSLDTLNTQYF.

This clone was counted once. The J gene is TRBJ2-3, the V gene TRBV5-1; 7 bases align to TRBD2. CDR3 length: 14 amino acids. V was clipped by 4 bases and J by 8 bases; unmatched bases: 10. Germline assignment: CDR1 SGHRS and CDR2 YFSETQ. The CDR3 DNA reads TGCGCCAGCAGCCCGAACCAAGCGGGACTTACGCAGTATTTT. It yields the protein CASSPNQAGLTQYF.

The chain recombines TRBV19 with TRBJ2-1; 9 bases are a match to TRBD2. This CDR3 has 16 residues. After removal of 1 base from V and 5 bases from J, the junction contained 6 bases not matched to a gene. The germline V gene encodes CDR1 LNHDA and CDR2 SQIVND (reference sequence). DNA of the CDR3: TGTGCCAGTAGTATAGGTAGCGGGAGAGGCGACAATGAGCAGTTCTTC. Protein product: CASSIGSGRGDNEQFF.

The rearrangement uses TRBV19 and TRBJ2-1; D may be TRBD2 (6 bases). CDR1 is LNHDA, CDR2 SQIVND, per germline (reference sequence). The V end was cut by 8 bases, the J end by 7 bases, with 27 bases between. The CDR3 covers 17 residues. DNA for the CDR3: TGTGCCAGTTCCATGCGGGGCGCTCGCTATGATGAGAATGAGCAGTTCTTC. It translates to CASSMRGARYDENEQFF.

This chain uses TRBV5-1 with TRBJ2-1, with TRBD1 matching over 8 bases. Germline V gene data show CDR1 as SGHRS and CDR2 as YFSETQ. The CDR3 sequence is 14 residues long. V was pared by 6 bases and J by 7 bases, with 9 bases of the junction left unmatched. CDR3 amino acids: CASNPGGSTNEQFF. CDR3 bases: TGCGCCAGCAACCCAGGGGGCAGTACGAATGAGCAGTTCTTC.

V is TRBV4-2 and J is TRBJ2-2; the D is unclear. Deletions cut 1 base from V and 3 bases from J, with 9 bases between. This CDR3 has 15 residues. Germline CDR1 and CDR2: LGHNA and YNFKEQ. CDR3: CASSQVRLDTGELFF. The CDR3 bases are TGTGCCAGCAGCCAAGTTAGACTTGACACCGGGGAGCTGTTTTTT.

In regard to this clone: A far larger clone is just one base off, so this is likely a read error. This chain links TRBV6-1 with TRBJ1-2; D is unresolved. The CDR3 has 12 amino acids. Per germline, CDR1 MNHNS and CDR2 SASEGT. CDR3 sequence: CASSEGNYGCTF. In DNA, the CDR3 is TGTGCCAGCAGTGAGGGTAACTATGGCTGCACCTTC.

The rearrangement uses TRBV18 and TRBJ1-3, with unresolved D. Between the trimmed V and J ends, which lost 4 bases and 0 bases, there was a span of 13 bases. CDR1 KGHSH and CDR2 LQKENI come from the germline V gene. The CDR3 consists of 16 residues. The CDR3 coding sequence is TGTGCCAGCTCACGATCTAGTCTAACCTCTGGAAACACCATATATTTT. It yields the protein CASSRSSLTSGNTIYF.

The chain joins TRBV15 to TRBJ2-1; D is undetermined. With 5 bases removed from V and 0 bases from J, the gap between germline ends came to 8 bases. This CDR3 region has 14 residues. Germline CDR1 reads LNHNV; CDR2 reads YYDKDF (reference sequence). CDR3 protein: CATSLRSSYNEQFF. For the CDR3, the DNA is TGTGCCACCAGCCTTCGCAGCTCCTACAATGAGCAGTTCTTC.

In this sample, this clone turned up once. A single base separates this from a much larger clone, so it may be a read error. The CDR3 region has the DNA TGTGCCAGCAGTCTGACTAGCGGCTACGAGCAGTACTTC. Its translation: CASSLTSGYEQYF. This chain joins TRBV27 and TRBJ2-7; 9 bases match TRBD2. With V trimmed by 5 bases and J by 3 bases, 2 bases remained unmatched. Germline assignment: CDR1 MNHEY and CDR2 SMNVEV (reference sequence). The CDR3 spans 13 residues.

This chain uses TRBV27 with TRBJ2-3; 8 bases are shared with TRBD2. V shed 6 bases and J 1 base; nucleotides not matched to a gene: 6. The CDR3 sequence is 15 residues long. Germline V lookup: CDR1 MNHEY, CDR2 SMNVEV (reference sequence). The CDR3 bases are TGTGCCAGCAGACTTACCGGGGGGGGCACAGATACGCAGTATTTT. The encoded protein is CASRLTGGGTDTQYF.

V and J are TRBV6-4 and TRBJ2-3; 11 nucleotides align to TRBD2. Trimming cost V 5 bases and J 2 bases; bases outside gene matches: 3. CDR1 and CDR2 from the germline V gene are MRHNA and SNTAGT. CDR3 length: 15 amino acids. CDR3 bases: TGTGCCAGCAGTATTAGCGGGGGGGCCACAGATACGCAGTATTTT. As protein: CASSISGGATDTQYF.

This chain joins TRBV6-5 and TRBJ2-6; D gene unclear. Germline assignment: CDR1 MNHEY and CDR2 SVGAGI. The length of the CDR3 is 14 residues. V lost 6 bases, J lost 0 bases, and 6 bases lay in between. This CDR3 reads CASRPSSGANVLTF. The CDR3 nucleotides read TGTGCCAGCAGACCCTCCTCTGGGGCCAACGTCCTGACTTTC.